This T cell receptor beta chain was recovered during a study of blood T cell repertoires in COVID-19. Profiling relied on immunoSEQ multiplex PCR, and the TCRdb table lists in-frame clones only, not all of them. The data hold approximately 190,000 clones, with roughly 87% observed a single time. The V gene's germline CDR1 is MDHEN and CDR2 SYDVKM. Trimming removed 6 bases from V and 15 bases from J, with 27 bases in between. The CDR3 sequence is 15 residues long. The chain links TRBV28 to TRBJ2-1, with D perhaps matching TRBD1 (6 bases). Sequencing was performed on peripheral blood. This TCR was sampled from a woman aged 55-69 years with COVID-19, enrolled during active disease. The CDR3 loop is CASSPLPDSPHSTFF. Written as DNA, the CDR3 is TGTGCCAGCAGCCCCTTGCCGGACAGTCCCCATTCCACGTTCTTC.